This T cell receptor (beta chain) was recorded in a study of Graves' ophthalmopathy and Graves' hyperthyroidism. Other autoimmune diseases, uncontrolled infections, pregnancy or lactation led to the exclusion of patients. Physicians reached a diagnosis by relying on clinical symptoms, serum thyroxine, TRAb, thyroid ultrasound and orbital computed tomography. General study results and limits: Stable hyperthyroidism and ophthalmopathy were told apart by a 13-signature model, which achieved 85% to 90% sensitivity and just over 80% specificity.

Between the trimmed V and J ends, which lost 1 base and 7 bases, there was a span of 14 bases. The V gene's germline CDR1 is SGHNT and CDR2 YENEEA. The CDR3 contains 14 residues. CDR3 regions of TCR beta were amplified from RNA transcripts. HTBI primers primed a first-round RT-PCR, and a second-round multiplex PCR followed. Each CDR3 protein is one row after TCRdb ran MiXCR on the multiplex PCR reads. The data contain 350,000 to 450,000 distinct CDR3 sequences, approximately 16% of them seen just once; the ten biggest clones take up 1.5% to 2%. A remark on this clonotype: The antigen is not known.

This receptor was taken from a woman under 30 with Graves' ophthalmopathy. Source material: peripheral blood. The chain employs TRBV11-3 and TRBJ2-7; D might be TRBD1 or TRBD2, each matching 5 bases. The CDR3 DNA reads TGTGCCAGCAGCTTAGGCGACAGCTGGGGGGAGCAGTACTTC. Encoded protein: CASSLGDSWGEQYF.